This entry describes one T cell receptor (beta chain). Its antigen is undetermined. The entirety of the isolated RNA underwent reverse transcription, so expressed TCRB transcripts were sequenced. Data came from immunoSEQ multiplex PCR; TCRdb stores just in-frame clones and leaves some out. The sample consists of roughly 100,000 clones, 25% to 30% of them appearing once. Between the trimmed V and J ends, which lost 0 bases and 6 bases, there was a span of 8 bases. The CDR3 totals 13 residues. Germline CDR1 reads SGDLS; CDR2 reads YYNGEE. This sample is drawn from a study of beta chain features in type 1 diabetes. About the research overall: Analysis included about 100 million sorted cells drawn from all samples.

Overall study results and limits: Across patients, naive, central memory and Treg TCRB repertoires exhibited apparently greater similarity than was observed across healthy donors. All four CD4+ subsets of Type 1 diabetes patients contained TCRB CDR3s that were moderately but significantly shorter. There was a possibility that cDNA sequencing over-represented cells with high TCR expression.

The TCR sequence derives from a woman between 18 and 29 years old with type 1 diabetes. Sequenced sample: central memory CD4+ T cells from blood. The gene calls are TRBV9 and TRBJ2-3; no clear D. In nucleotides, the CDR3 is TGTGCCAGCAGCGTAGATGAGGAGGATACGCAGTATTTT. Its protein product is CASSVDEEDTQYF.